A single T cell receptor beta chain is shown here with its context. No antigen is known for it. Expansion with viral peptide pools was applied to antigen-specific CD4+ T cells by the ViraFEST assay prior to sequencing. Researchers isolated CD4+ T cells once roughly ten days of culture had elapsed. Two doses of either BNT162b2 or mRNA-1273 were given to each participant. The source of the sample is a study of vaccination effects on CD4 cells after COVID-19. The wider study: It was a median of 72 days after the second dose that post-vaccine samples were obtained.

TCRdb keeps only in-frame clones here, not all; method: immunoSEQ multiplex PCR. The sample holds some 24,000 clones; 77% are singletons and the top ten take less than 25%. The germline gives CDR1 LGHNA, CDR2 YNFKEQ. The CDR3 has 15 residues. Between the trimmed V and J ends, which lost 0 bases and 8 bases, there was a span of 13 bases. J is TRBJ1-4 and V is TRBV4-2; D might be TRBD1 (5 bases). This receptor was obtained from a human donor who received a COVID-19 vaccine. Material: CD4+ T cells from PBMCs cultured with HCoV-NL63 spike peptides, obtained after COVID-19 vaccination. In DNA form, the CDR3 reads TGTGCCAGCAGCCAAGATGGGGGTAGAGGCGAAAAACTGTTTTTT. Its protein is CASSQDGGRGEKLFF.